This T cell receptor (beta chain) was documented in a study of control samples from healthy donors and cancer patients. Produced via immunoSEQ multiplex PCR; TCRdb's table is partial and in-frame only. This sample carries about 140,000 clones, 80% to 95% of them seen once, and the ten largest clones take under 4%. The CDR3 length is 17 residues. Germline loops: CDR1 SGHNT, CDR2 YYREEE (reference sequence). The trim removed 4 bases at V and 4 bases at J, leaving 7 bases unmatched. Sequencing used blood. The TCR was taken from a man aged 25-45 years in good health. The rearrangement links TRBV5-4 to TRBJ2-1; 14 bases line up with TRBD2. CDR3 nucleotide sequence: TGTGCCAGCAGCCCGGGACTAGCGGGGGCCATTTACAATGAGCAGTTCTTC. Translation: CASSPGLAGAIYNEQFF.